This T cell receptor (beta chain) was profiled in a study of lymphopenia after photon versus proton radiotherapy. Clones were sequenced by immunoSEQ multiplex PCR, and TCRdb holds only the in-frame ones, with some missing. The table lists about 160,000 clones, roughly nine tenths of them singletons. V gave up 5 bases and J gave up 10 bases, with 9 bases separating them. The germline gives CDR1 SEHNR, CDR2 FQNEAQ (reference sequence). This CDR3 has 11 amino acids. In its sample, this clone was seen once. Its antigen remains unknown. Study findings and constraints: Under photons, naive T cells and diversity fell while effector/memory populations rose.

The source of this sequence is a man in his fifties with gastric cancer. The sample consisted of peripheral blood, taken from a patient treated with photon-based radiotherapy. The rearrangement uses TRBV7-9 and TRBJ2-1; no clear D. The CDR3 sequence is CASSPMGEQFF. The CDR3 region has the DNA TGTGCCAGCAGCCCCATGGGAGAGCAGTTCTTC. Full variable domain (rest looked up from reference TRBV7-9 and TRBJ2-1): DTGVSQNPRHKITKRGQNVTFRCDPISEHNRLYWYRQTLGQGPEFLTYFQNEAQLEKSRLLSDRFSAERPKGSFSTLEIQRTEQGDSAMYLCASSPMGEQFFGPGTRLTVL.